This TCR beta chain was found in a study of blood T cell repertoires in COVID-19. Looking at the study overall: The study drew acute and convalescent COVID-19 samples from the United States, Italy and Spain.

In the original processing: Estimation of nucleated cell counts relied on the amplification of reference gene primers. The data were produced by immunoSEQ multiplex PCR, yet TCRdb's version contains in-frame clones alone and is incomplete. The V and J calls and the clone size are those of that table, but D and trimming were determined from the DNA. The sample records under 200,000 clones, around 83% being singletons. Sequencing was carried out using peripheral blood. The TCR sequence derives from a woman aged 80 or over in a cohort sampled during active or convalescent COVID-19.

Here the CDR3 reads CASSLPPPDTYNEQFF. CDR3 coding DNA: TGTGCCAGCAGCCTCCCCCCCCCGGACACCTACAATGAGCAGTTCTTC. The chain joins TRBV7-8 to TRBJ2-1; maybe TRBD1 (5 bases). The germline V gene encodes CDR1 SGHVS and CDR2 FQNEAQ. CDR3 length equals 16 residues. Trimming left V 5 bases short and J 2 bases short, with 16 bases between. Variable domain in full (rest from reference TRBV7-8 and TRBJ2-1): GAGVSQSPRYKVAKRGQDVALRCDPISGHVSLFWYQQALGQGPEFLTYFQNEAQLDKSGLPSDRFFAERPEGSVSTLKIQRTQQEDSAVYLCASSLPPPDTYNEQFFGPGTRLTVL.